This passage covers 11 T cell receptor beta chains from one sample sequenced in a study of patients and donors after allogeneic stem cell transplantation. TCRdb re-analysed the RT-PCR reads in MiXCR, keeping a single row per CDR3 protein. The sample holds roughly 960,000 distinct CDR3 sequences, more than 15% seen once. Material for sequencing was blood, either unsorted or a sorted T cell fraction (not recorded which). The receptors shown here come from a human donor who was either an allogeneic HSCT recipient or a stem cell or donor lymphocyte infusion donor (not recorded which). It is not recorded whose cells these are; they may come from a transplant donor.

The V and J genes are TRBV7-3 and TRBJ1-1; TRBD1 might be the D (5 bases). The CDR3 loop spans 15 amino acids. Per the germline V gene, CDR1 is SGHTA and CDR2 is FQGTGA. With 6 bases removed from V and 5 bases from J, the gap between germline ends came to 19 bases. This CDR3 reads CASRSGPGEGTEAFF. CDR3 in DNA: TGTGCCAGCAGATCAGGCCCGGGGGAAGGGACTGAAGCTTTCTTT.

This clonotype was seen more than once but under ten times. For the CDR3, the DNA is TGCAGTGCCCCGGGAGCCAGGGGGGGGTCCGGCATTCAGTACTTC. This sequence encodes CSAPGARGGSGIQYF. The chain links TRBV20-1 to TRBJ2-4; D possibly uses TRBD1 or TRBD2 (7 bases each). Trimming left V 6 bases short and J 9 bases short, with 24 bases between. Germline assignment: CDR1 DFQATT and CDR2 SNEGSKA (reference sequence). The CDR3 runs to 15 residues.

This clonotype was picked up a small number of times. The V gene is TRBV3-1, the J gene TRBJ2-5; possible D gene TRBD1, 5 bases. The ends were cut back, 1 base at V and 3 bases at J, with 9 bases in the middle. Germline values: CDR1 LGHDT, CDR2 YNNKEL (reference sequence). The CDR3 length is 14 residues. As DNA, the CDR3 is TGTGCCAGCAGCCAAGTGACAGAAGAAGAGACCCAGTACTTC. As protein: CASSQVTEEETQYF.

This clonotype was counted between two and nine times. CDR3 in amino acids: CSARGSGYGYTF. CDR3 nucleotide sequence: TGCAGTGCTAGAGGCTCCGGATATGGCTACACCTTC. V is TRBV20-1 and J is TRBJ1-2; the D is unclear. The CDR3 is 12 amino acids. The V end was cut by 1 base, the J end by 5 bases, with 8 bases between. The germline V gene encodes CDR1 DFQATT and CDR2 SNEGSKA (reference sequence).

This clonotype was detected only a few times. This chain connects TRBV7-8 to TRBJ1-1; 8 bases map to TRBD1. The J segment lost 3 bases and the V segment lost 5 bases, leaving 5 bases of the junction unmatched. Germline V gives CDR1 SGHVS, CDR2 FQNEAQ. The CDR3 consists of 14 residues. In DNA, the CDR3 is TGTGCCAGCAGCCCCAGGGGGCGGGACACTGAAGCTTTCTTT. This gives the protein CASSPRGRDTEAFF.

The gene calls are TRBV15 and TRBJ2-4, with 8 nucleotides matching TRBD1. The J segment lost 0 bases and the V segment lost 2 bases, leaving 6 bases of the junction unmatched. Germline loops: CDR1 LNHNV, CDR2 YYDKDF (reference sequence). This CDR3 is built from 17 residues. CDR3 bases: TGTGCCACCAGCAGACGCTCAGGGGGCAAAGCCAAAAACATTCAGTACTTC. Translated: CATSRRSGGKAKNIQYF.

DNA for the CDR3: TGTGCCAGCAGCCGACTATCGGAGCCTGGGGAGACCCAGTACTTC. Protein: CASSRLSEPGETQYF. The V and J genes are TRBV14 and TRBJ2-5, with a possible D match to TRBD2 (5 bases). Germline V gene sequence: CDR1 SGHDN, CDR2 FVKESK. This CDR3 region has 15 residues. Deletions cut 4 bases from V and 5 bases from J, with 17 bases between.

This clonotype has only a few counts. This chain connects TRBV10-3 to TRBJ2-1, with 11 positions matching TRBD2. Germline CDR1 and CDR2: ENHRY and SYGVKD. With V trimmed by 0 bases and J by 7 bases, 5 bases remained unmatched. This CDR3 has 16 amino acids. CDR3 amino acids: CAISESWLAGGNEQFF. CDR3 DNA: TGTGCCATCAGTGAGTCGTGGCTAGCGGGAGGTAATGAGCAGTTCTTC.

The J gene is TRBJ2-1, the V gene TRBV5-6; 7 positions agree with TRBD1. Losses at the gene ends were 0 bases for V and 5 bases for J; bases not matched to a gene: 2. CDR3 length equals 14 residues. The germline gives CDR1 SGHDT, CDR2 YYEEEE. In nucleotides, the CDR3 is TGTGCCAGCAGCTTGGACAGGGGAAACAATGAGCAGTTCTTC. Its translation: CASSLDRGNNEQFF.

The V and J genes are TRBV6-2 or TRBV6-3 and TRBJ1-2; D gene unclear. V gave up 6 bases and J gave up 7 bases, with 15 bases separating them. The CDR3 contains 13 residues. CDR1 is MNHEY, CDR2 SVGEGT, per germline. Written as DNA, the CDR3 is TGTGCCAGCAGGGACGGAGAACTTTTTGGCTACACCTTC. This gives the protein CASRDGELFGYTF.

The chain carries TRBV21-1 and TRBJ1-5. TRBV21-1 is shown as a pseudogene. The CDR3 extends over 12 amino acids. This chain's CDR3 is CASSKCCEPQHF. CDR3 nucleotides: TGTGCCAGCAGCAAATGCTGTGAGCCCCAGCATTTT.